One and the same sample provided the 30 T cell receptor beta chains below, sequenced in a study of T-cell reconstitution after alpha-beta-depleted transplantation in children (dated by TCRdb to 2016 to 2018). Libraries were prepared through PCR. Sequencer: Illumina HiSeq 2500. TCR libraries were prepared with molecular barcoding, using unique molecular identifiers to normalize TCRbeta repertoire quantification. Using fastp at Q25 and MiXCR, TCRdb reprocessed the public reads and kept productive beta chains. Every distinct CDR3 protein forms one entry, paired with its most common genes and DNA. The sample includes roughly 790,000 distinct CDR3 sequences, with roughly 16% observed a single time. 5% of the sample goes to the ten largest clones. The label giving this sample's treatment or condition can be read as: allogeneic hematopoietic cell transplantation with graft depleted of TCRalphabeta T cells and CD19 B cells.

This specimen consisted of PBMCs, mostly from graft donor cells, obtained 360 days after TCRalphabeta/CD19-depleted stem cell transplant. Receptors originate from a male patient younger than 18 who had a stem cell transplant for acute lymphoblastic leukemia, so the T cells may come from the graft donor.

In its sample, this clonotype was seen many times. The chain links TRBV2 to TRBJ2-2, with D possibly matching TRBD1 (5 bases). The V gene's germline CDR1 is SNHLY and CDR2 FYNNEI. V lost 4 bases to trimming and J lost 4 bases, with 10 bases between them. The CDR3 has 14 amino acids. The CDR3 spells CASSGTIPTGELFF. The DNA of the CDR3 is TGTGCCAGCAGTGGGACAATCCCCACCGGGGAGCTGTTTTTT.

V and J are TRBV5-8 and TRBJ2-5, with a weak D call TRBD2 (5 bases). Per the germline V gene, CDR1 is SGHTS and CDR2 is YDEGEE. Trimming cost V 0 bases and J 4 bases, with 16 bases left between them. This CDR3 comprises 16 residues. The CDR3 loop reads CASSLALTSRGETQYF. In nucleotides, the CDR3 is TGTGCCAGCAGCTTGGCCCTTACTTCACGGGGAGAGACCCAGTACTTC.

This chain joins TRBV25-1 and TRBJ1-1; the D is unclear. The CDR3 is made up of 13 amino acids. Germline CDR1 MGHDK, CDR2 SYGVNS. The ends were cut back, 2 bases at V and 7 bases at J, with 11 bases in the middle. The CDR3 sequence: CASSEVGQLEAFF. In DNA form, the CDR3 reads TGTGCCAGCAGTGAAGTAGGGCAGCTTGAAGCTTTCTTT. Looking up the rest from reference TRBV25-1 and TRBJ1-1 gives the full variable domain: EADIYQTPRYLVIGTGKKITLECSQTMGHDKMYWYQQDPGMELHLIHYSYGVNSTEKGDLSSESTVSRIRTEHFPLTLESARPSHTSQYLCASSEVGQLEAFFGQGTRLTVV.

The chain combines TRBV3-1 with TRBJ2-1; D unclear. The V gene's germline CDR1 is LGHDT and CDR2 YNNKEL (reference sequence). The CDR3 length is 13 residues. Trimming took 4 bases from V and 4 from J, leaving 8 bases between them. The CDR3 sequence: CASSPILYNEQFF. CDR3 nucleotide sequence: TGTGCCAGCAGCCCAATACTATACAATGAGCAGTTCTTC.

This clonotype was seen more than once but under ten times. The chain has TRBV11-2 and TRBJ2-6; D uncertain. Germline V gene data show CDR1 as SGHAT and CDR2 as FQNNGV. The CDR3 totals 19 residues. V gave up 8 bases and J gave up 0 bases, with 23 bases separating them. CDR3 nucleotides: TGTGCCAGCGGATTTTGTTGGTGCAGGCCCCTCTCTGGGGCCAACGTCCTGACTTTC. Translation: CASGFCWCRPLSGANVLTF.

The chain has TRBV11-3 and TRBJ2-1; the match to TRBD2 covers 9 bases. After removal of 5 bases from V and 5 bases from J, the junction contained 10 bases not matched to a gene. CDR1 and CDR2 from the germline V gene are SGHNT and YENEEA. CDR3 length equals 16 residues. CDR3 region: CASSRLSGRPHNEQFF. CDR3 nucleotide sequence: TGTGCCAGCAGCCGCCTTAGCGGGAGACCACACAATGAGCAGTTCTTC.

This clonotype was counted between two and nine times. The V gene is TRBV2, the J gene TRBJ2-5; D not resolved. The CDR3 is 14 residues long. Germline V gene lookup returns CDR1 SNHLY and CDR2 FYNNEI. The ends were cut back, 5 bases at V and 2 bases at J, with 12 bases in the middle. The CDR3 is CASSKTQNQETQYF. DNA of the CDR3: TGTGCCAGCAGTAAAACTCAGAATCAAGAGACCCAGTACTTC.

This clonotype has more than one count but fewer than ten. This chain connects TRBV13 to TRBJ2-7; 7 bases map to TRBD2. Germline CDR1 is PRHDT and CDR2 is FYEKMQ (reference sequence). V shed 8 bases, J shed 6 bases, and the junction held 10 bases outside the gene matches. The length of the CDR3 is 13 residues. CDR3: CASRRLAAAEQYF. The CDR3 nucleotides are TGTGCCAGCCGAAGGCTAGCGGCTGCCGAGCAGTACTTC.

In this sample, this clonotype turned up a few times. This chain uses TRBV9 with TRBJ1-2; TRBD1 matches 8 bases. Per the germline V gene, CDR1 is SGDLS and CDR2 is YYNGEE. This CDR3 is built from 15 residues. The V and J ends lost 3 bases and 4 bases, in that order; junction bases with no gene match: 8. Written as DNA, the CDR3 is TGTGCCAGCAGCGCATCGGACAGGGCTTCCTATGGCTACACCTTC. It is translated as CASSASDRASYGYTF. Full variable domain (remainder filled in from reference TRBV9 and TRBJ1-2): DSGVTQTPKHLITATGQRVTLRCSPRSGDLSVYWYQQSLDQGLQFLIQYYNGEERAKGNILERFSAQQFPDLHSELNLSSLELGDSALYFCASSASDRASYGYTFGSGTRLTVV.

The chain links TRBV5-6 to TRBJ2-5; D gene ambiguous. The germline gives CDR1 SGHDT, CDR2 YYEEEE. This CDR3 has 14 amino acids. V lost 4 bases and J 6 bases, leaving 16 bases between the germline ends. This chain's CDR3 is CASSESGLVQTQYF. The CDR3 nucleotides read TGTGCCAGCAGCGAGTCCGGTCTCGTGCAGACCCAGTACTTC.

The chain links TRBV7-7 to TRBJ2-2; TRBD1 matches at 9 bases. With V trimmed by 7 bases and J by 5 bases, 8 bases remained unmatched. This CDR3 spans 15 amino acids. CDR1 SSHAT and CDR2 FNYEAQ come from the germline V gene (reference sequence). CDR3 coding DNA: TGTGCCAGCACAGGGGGACAGGGTCCAACCGGGGAGCTGTTTTTT. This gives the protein CASTGGQGPTGELFF.

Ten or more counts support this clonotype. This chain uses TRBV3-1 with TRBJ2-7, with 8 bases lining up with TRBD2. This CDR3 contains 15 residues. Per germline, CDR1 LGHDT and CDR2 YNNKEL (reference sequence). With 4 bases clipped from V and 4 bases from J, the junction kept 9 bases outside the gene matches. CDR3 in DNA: TGTGCCAGCAGCCGACTCTATAGCGGGACGTACGAGCAGTACTTC. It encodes CASSRLYSGTYEQYF.

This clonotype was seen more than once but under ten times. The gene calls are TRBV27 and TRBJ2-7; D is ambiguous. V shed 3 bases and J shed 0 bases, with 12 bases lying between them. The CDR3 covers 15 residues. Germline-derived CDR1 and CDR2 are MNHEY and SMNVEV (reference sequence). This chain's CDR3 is CASSLSTESSYEQYF. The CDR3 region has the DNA TGTGCCAGCAGTTTGAGTACGGAAAGCTCCTACGAGCAGTACTTC.

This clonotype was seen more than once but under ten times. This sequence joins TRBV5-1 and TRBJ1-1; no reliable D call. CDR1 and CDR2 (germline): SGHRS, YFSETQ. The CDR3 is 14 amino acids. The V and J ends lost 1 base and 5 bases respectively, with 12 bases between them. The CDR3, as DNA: TGCGCCAGCAGCTTGACCCTTCACGAGACTGAAGCTTTCTTT. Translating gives CASSLTLHETEAFF. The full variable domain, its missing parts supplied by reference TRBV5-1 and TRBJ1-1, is KAGVTQTPRYLIKTRGQQVTLSCSPISGHRSVSWYQQTPGQGLQFLFEYFSETQRNKGNFPGRFSGRQFSNSRSEMNVSTLELGDSALYLCASSLTLHETEAFFGQGTRLTVV.

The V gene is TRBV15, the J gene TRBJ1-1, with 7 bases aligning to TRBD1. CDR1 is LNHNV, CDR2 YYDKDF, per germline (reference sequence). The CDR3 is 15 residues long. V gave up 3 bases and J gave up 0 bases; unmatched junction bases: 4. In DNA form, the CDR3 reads TGTGCCACCAGCAGGGCCAGGGGGTTGAACACTGAAGCTTTCTTT. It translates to CATSRARGLNTEAFF.

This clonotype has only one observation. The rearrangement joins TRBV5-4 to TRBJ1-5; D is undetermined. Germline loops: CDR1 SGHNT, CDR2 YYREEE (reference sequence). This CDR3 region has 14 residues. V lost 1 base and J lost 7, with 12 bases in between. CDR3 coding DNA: TGTGCCAGCAGCTTGTTCGGGGTTGGACAGCCCCAGCATTTT. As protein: CASSLFGVGQPQHF.

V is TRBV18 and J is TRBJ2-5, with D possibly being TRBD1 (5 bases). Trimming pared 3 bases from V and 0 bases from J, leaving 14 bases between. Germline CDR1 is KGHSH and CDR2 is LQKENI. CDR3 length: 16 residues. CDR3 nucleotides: TGTGCCAGCTCACCGGACAACTACCCATACCAAGAGACCCAGTACTTC. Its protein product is CASSPDNYPYQETQYF.

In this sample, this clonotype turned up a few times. The CDR3 is CASSPKIGTSGSTDTQYF. Here the CDR3 DNA reads TGCGCCAGCAGCCCAAAAATAGGGACTAGCGGGAGCACAGATACGCAGTATTTT. The chain uses TRBV5-1 and TRBJ2-3, with 12 bases identical to TRBD2. The V gene end was trimmed by 4 bases and the J gene end by 0 bases; junction bases not matched to a gene: 9. CDR1 is SGHRS, CDR2 YFSETQ, per germline. The CDR3 runs to 18 residues.

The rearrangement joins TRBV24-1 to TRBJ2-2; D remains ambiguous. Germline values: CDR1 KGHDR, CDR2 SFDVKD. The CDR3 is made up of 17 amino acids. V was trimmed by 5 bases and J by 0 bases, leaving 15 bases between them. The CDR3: CATSAVLQATNTGELFF. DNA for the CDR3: TGTGCCACCAGTGCGGTGCTCCAGGCGACGAACACCGGGGAGCTGTTTTTT.

The CDR3 coding sequence is TGCGCCAGCAGCTGGGGTGGGGGGCCCTCCTACAATGAGCAGTTCTTC. Translation gives CASSWGGGPSYNEQFF. The chain couples TRBV5-1 to TRBJ2-1; D may correspond to TRBD1 or TRBD2 (6 bases each). Trimming left V 3 bases short and J 0 bases short, with 13 bases between. CDR3 size: 16 residues. Germline V gene sequence: CDR1 SGHRS, CDR2 YFSETQ. The full variable domain, completed using reference TRBV5-1 and TRBJ2-1, is KAGVTQTPRYLIKTRGQQVTLSCSPISGHRSVSWYQQTPGQGLQFLFEYFSETQRNKGNFPGRFSGRQFSNSRSEMNVSTLELGDSALYLCASSWGGGPSYNEQFFGPGTRLTVL.

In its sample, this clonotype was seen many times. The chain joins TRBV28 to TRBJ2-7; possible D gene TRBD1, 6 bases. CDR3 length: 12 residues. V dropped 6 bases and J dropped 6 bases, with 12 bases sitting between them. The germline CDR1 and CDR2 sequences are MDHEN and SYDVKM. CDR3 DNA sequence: TGTGCCAGCAGGGCCACAGGGCGCGAGCAGTACTTC. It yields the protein CASRATGREQYF.

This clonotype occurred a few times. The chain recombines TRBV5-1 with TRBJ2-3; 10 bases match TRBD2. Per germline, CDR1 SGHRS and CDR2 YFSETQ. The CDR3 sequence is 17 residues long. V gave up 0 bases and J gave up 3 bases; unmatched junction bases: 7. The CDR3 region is CASSLVLAGVRTDTQYF. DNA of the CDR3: TGCGCCAGCAGCTTGGTCCTAGCGGGAGTGAGGACAGATACGCAGTATTTT.

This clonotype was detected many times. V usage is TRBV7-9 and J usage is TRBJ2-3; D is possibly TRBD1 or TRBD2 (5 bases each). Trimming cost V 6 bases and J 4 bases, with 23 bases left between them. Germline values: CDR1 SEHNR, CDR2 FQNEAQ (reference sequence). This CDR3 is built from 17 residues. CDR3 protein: CASSQGGGAGRADTQYF. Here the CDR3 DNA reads TGTGCCAGCAGTCAAGGTGGGGGTGCCGGCCGGGCAGATACGCAGTATTTT.

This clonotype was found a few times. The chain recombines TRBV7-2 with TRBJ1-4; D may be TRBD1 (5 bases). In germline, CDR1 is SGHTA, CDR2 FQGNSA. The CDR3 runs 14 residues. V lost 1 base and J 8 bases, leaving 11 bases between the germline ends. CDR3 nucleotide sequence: TGTGCCAGCAGCTTAGATACAGGATTGGAAAAACTGTTTTTT. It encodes CASSLDTGLEKLFF.

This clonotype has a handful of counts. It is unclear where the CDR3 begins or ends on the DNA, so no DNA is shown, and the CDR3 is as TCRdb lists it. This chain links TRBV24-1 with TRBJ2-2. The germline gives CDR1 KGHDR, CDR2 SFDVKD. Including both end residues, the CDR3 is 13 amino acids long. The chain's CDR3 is CATSDFGAGELFF.

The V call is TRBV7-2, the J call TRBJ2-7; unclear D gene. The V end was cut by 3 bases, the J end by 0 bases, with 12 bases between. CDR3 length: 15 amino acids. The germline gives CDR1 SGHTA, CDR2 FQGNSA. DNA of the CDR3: TGTGCCAGCAGCTTGGTATTTCATAGCTCCTACGAGCAGTACTTC. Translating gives CASSLVFHSSYEQYF.

CDR3 amino acids: CASGPYTGPTPYEQYF. CDR3 in DNA: TGTGCTAGTGGACCCTATACAGGCCCGACCCCATACGAGCAGTACTTC. The rearrangement links TRBV12-5 to TRBJ2-7, with a tentative D call TRBD1 (5 bases). V lost 6 bases to trimming and J lost 4 bases, with 22 bases between them. Looked up from germline, CDR1 is LGHNT and CDR2 is FRNRAP. The CDR3 runs to 16 residues.

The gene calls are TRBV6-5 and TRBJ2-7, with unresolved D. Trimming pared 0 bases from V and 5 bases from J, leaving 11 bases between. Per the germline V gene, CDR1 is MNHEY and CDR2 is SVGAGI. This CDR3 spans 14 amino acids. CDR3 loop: CASSYSPPPDEQYF. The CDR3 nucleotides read TGTGCCAGCAGTTACTCGCCCCCTCCCGACGAGCAGTACTTC.

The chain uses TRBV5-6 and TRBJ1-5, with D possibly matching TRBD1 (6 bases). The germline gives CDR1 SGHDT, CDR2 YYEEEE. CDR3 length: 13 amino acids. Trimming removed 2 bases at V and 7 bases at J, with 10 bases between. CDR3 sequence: CASSFQQGQPQHF. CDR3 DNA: TGTGCCAGCAGCTTTCAACAGGGACAGCCCCAGCATTTT.

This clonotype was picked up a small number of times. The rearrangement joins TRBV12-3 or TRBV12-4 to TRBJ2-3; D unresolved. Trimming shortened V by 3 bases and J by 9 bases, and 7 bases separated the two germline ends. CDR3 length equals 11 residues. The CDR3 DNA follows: TGTGCCAGCAGTTTCCTATTCACGCAGTATTTT. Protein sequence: CASSFLFTQYF.